This TCR beta chain is from a study of shared clonotypes between healthy human individuals. Details on this clone: Its target is not known.

Germline CDR1 and CDR2: MNHEY and SMNVEV (reference sequence). CDR3 length equals 15 residues. Trimming left V 3 bases short and J 5 bases short, with 16 bases between. Findings and limits, study-wide: Non-shared clonotypes had lower generation probabilities than those shared by all four donors. Clonotype sharing among donors was thought likely to change with sequencing depth.

At deep level, the assay was performed. Only in-frame clones appear in the TCRdb table, and some are missing; sequencing was by immunoSEQ multiplex PCR. The sample holds more than 150,000 clones, 65% to 70% seen once. The sample comprised memory CD4+ T cells sorted from blood. Subset defined: CD45RA-negative fraction. The chain recombines TRBV27 with TRBJ2-5; D possibly corresponds to TRBD1 (6 bases). The source is a man younger than 45 in good health. CDR3 in amino acids: CASSFSPGQGETQYF. The CDR3, as DNA: TGTGCCAGCAGTTTTAGTCCGGGGCAGGGGGAGACCCAGTACTTC.